These 7 T cell receptor beta chains were all obtained from the same sample, sequenced in a study of cytomegalovirus exposure and HLA in healthy donors. The PCR ran on 60 Vbeta and 13 Jbeta primers. Produced via immunoSEQ multiplex PCR; TCRdb's table is partial and in-frame only. The table includes 100,000 or so clones, around 80% detected once. Sequencing was done on a sample of PBMCs. The receptors here all came from a man in his forties or fifties in good health and CMV-seropositive.

J is TRBJ2-1 and V is TRBV7-6; 7 bases are shared with TRBD2. The CDR3 is 16 residues long. Germline CDR1 reads SGHVS; CDR2 reads FNYEAQ. V lost 8 bases, J lost 7 bases, and 17 bases stayed unmatched. CDR3 residues: CASRLGLGGGSNEQFF. In DNA, the CDR3 is TGTGCCAGCCGGCTAGGTTTGGGGGGAGGGAGTAATGAGCAGTTCTTC.

This chain uses TRBV27 with TRBJ2-5, with TRBD1 matching 7 bases. The assigned J gene may be wrong: the sequence end matches TRBJ2-7 better. Germline V lookup: CDR1 MNHEY, CDR2 SMNVEV (reference sequence). This CDR3 has 14 residues. The CDR3 spells CASSLNRGSYEQYF. The CDR3 DNA reads as TGTGCCAGCAGTTTAAACAGGGGCTCCTACGAGCAGTACTTC.

The chain links TRBV28 to TRBJ1-2, with 8 bases identical to TRBD1. The germline V gene encodes CDR1 MDHEN and CDR2 SYDVKM. This CDR3 has 15 residues. The J segment lost 5 bases and the V segment lost 5 bases, leaving 10 bases of the junction unmatched. This chain's CDR3 is CASSLRTGGYYGYTF. Here the CDR3 DNA reads TGTGCCAGCAGTCTACGCACAGGGGGTTATTATGGCTACACCTTC.

The chain uses TRBV9 and TRBJ2-1; 7 bases align to TRBD1. Germline lookup yields CDR1 SGDLS and CDR2 YYNGEE. Losses at the gene ends were 3 bases for V and 6 bases for J; bases not matched to a gene: 9. The CDR3 spans 15 residues. The CDR3 protein is CASSDEGAAINEQFF. As DNA, the CDR3 is TGTGCCAGCAGCGATGAGGGGGCAGCCATCAATGAGCAGTTCTTC. Based on the CDR3 plus reference TRBV9 and TRBJ2-1, the full variable domain is DSGVTQTPKHLITATGQRVTLRCSPRSGDLSVYWYQQSLDQGLQFLIQYYNGEERAKGNILERFSAQQFPDLHSELNLSSLELGDSALYFCASSDEGAAINEQFFGPGTRLTVL.

This clone was recorded a few times. The CDR3 sequence is CASNSDSYTEAFF. CDR3 in DNA: TGTGCCAGCAACTCGGACAGCTACACTGAAGCTTTCTTT. This chain connects TRBV28 to TRBJ1-1; D is perhaps TRBD1 (6 bases). The CDR3 extends over 13 amino acids. V was pared by 7 bases and J by 3 bases, with 12 bases between. The germline V gene encodes CDR1 MDHEN and CDR2 SYDVKM.

The CDR3 region is CASSKEVWRGGPGNTIYF. DNA of the CDR3: TGTGCCAGCAGCAAAGAAGTTTGGCGGGGAGGCCCTGGAAACACCATATATTTT. The gene calls are TRBV21-1 and TRBJ1-3. TRBV21-1 is a known pseudogene. The CDR3 runs to 18 residues.

V usage is TRBV28 and J usage is TRBJ1-4, with D maybe TRBD1 (5 bases). Germline V gene data show CDR1 as MDHEN and CDR2 as SYDVKM. Deletions cut 7 bases from V and 7 bases from J, with 19 bases between. The CDR3 has 15 residues. CDR3 sequence (DNA): TGTGCCAGCACCATCATCGGGGGGGGTGGTGAAAAACTGTTTTTT. Protein: CASTIIGGGGEKLFF.